This paragraph covers one T cell receptor (beta chain) sequence. Seattle cases were enrolled at active infection and followed longitudinally. As processed by the authors: Reference gene primers were amplified, and this amplification served to estimate nucleated cell counts. Profiling relied on immunoSEQ multiplex PCR, and the TCRdb table lists in-frame clones only, not all of them. That table furnishes V, J and clone size, whereas the DNA furnished D and trimming. The sample records around 260,000 clones, more than 65% being singletons. This sample stems from a study of blood T cell repertoires in COVID-19. Study as a whole: The origin of the acute and convalescent COVID-19 samples was the United States, Italy and Spain. T cells, B-cell-depleted T cells, or PBMCs provided the cDNA or gDNA that served as material.

V was pared by 6 bases and J by 4 bases, with 5 bases of the junction left unmatched. The CDR3 spans 14 residues. The V gene's germline CDR1 is MDHEN and CDR2 SYDVKM. The TCR was taken from a person between 65 and 80 years old with COVID-19, enrolled during active disease. Sequencing used peripheral blood. The chain is built from TRBV28 and TRBJ2-5, with 10 bases identical to TRBD1. This CDR3 reads CASRGDRGGETQYF. In nucleotides, the CDR3 is TGTGCCAGCAGAGGGGACAGGGGCGGAGAGACCCAGTACTTC.